The T cell receptor beta chain under discussion was sequenced for a study of blood T cell repertoires in COVID-19. Repertoires were generated with immunoSEQ multiplex PCR, while TCRdb's copy carries only in-frame clones and drops some. Of about 140,000 clones in the sample, around 80% were seen once. There are 13 residues in the CDR3. Looked up from germline, CDR1 is LGHNA and CDR2 is YSLEER. V was cut by 0 bases and J by 5 bases, with 8 bases left in between. The sample consisted of peripheral blood. The chain employs TRBV4-3 and TRBJ2-7; D may be TRBD2 (5 bases). This clonotype originated in a man aged 60 to 75 who had recovered from COVID-19. As DNA, the CDR3 is TGCGCCAGCAGCCAAGACTACGGGGACGAGCAGTACTTC. This encodes CASSQDYGDEQYF.